The source of this TCR beta chain is a study of T cell repertoires in cytomegalovirus infection. Study summary: Public TCR beta signatures indicated both CMV infection and matching HLA type. Study-level results: The ex vivo response was dominated by HLA-C-restricted CMV-specific TCR beta clonotypes. Cumulated frequencies of public TCR beta families served to identify carriers of CMV plus the relevant HLA.

The V gene lost 3 bases and the J gene lost 4 bases, with 9 bases spanning the gap. There are 13 residues in the CDR3. From germline, CDR1 is KGHSH and CDR2 LQKENI. TCRdb passed the reads through MiXCR, listing each CDR3 protein once. The sample records roughly 640,000 distinct CDR3 sequences, about 24% being singletons. This clonotype showed up many times. What it binds is unknown. The sequenced sample was CD8+ T cells from PBMCs. The chain couples TRBV18 to TRBJ1-1; D is ambiguous. The source of this sequence is a human donor in good health (CMV status not recorded). Some clones in this sample may be carry-over from other donors' samples. The CDR3: CASSPYGGTEAFF. CDR3 bases: TGTGCCAGCTCACCTTATGGTGGCACTGAAGCTTTCTTT. Based on the CDR3 plus reference TRBV18 and TRBJ1-1, the full variable domain is NAGVMQNPRHLVRRRGQEARLRCSPMKGHSHVYWYRQLPEEGLKFMVYLQKENIIDESGMPKERFSAEFPKEGPSILRIQQVVRGDSAAYFCASSPYGGTEAFFGQGTRLTVV.